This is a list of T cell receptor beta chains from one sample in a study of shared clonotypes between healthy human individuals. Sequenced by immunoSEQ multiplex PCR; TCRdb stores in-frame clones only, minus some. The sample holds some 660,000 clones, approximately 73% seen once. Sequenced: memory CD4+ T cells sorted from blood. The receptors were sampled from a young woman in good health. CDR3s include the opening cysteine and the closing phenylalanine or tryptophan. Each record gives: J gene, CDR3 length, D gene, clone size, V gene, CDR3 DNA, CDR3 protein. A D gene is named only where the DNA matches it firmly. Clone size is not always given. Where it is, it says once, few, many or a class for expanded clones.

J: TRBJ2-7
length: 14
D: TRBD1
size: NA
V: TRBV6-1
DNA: TGTGCCACCGCTTCGGACAGGGGGGCCTACGAGCAGTACTTC
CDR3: CATASDRGAYEQYF

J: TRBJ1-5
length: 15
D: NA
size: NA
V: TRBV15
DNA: TGTGCCACCAGCAGAGATCGAGGTGCGATGCAGCCCCAGCATTTT
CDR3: CATSRDRGAMQPQHF

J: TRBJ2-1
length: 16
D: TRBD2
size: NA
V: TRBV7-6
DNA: TGTGCCAGCAGCCACCCTAGCGGGAGATCCTACAATGAGCAGTTCTTC
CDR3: CASSHPSGRSYNEQFF

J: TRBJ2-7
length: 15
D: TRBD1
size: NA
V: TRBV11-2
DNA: TGTGCCAGCAGCTTCGAGGGACAGGGGAATTACGAGCAGTACTTC
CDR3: CASSFEGQGNYEQYF

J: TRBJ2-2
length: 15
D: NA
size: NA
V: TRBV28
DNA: TGTGCCAGCAGTTTCTACTTGGTGGAGGCCGGGGAGCTGTTTTTT
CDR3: CASSFYLVEAGELFF

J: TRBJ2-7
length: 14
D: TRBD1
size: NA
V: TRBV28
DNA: TGTGCCAGCATCACAGGGGCTCAAACGTCCGAGCAGTACTTC
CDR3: CASITGAQTSEQYF

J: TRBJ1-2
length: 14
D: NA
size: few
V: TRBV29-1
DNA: TGCAGCGTTGTATTGAGGGACATAAGAGATGGCTACACCTTC
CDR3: CSVVLRDIRDGYTF

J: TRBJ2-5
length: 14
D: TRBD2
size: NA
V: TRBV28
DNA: TGTGCCAGCAGTGATAGCGGGAGAGGGGAGACCCAGTACTTC
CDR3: CASSDSGRGETQYF

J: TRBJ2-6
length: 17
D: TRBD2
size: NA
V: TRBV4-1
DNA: TGCGCCAGCAGCCCCCGGGGGGGCAACACTGGGGCCAACGTCCTGACTTTC
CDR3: CASSPRGGNTGANVLTF

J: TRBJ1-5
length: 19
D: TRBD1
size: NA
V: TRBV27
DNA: TGTGCCAGCAGTCCCGGGACAGGGGAGGCGGCGCAGTTAAGGCAGCCCCAGCATTTT
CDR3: CASSPGTGEAAQLRQPQHF

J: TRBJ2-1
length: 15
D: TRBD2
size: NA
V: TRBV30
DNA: TGTGCCTGGAGTGTACGCCTAGCGGGAGGTAATGAGCAGTTCTTC
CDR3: CAWSVRLAGGNEQFF

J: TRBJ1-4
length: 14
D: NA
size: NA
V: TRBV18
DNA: TGTGCCAGCTCACCACCGTCTACAGGAGAAAAACTGTTTTTT
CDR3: CASSPPSTGEKLFF

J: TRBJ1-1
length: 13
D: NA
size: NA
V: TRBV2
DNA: TGTGCCAGCAGTGACGTTGGTGACACTGAAGCTTTCTTT
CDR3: CASSDVGDTEAFF

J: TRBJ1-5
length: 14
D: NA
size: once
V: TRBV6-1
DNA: TGTGCCAGCACCCCGATCGGGGGGGGTCAGCCCCAGCATTTT
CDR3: CASTPIGGGQPQHF

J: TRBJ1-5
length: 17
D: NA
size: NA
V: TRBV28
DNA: TGTGCCAGCAGTTTTTACAGGGTGGGAGGCAGCAATCAGCCCCAGCATTTT
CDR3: CASSFYRVGGSNQPQHF

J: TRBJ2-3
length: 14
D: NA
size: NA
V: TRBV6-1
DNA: TGTGCCAGCAGCCCACTCTATTCTTCCGATACGCAGTATTTT
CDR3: CASSPLYSSDTQYF

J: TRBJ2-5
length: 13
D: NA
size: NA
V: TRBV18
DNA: TGTGCCAGCTCACCGGGAGGAGGGGAGACCCAGTACTTC
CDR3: CASSPGGGETQYF

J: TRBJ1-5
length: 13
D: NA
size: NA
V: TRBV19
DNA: TGTGCCAGTAGTAAGGCAGTCGATCAGCCCCAGCATTTT
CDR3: CASSKAVDQPQHF

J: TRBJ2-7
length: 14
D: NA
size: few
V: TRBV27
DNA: TGTGCCAGCAGTTTATCCGGGAAACGTCGGGAGCAGTACTTC
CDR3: CASSLSGKRREQYF

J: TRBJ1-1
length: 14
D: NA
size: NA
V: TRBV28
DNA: TGTGCCAGCAGTTTTCACAGGTCAAACACTGAAGCTTTCTTT
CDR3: CASSFHRSNTEAFF

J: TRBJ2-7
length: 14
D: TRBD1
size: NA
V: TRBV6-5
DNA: TGTGCCAGCAGCCTGGGACAGGGCTCCTACGAGCAGTACTTC
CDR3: CASSLGQGSYEQYF

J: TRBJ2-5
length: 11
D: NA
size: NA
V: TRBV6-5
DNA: TGTGCCAGCAGTTTCGGGGAGACCCAGTACTTC
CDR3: CASSFGETQYF

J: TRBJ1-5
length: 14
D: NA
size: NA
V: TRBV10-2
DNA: TGCGCCAGCAGTGAAACAGGAGGGAATCAGCCCCAGCATTTT
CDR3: CASSETGGNQPQHF

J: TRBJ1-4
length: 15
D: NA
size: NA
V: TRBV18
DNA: TGTGCCAGCTCACCCTCGGGGGGCGCAGGTGAAAAACTGTTTTTT
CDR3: CASSPSGGAGEKLFF

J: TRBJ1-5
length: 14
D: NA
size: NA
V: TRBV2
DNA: TGTGCCAGCAGTGAAACATCCAACAGGCAGCCCCAGCATTTT
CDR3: CASSETSNRQPQHF

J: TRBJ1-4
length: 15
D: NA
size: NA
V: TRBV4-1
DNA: TGCGCCAGCAGCCAAGGCAGAGGTACTAATGAAAAACTGTTTTTT
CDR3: CASSQGRGTNEKLFF

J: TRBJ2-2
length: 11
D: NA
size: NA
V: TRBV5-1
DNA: TGCGCCAGCGGGGAGGATGGGGAGCTGTTTTTT
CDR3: CASGEDGELFF

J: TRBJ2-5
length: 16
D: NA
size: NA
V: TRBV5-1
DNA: TGCGCCAGCAGCGGGACCACAACCTCGTACCAAGAGACCCAGTACTTC
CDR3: CASSGTTTSYQETQYF

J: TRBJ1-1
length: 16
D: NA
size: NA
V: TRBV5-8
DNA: TGTGCCAGCAGCCAAGGCGACAGCCAAGACGTTTCGAGAGCTTTCTTT
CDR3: CASSQGDSQDVSRAFF

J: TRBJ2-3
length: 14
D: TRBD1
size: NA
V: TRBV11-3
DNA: TGTGCCAGCAGCCAAGGACAGGGGGCAGATACGCAGTATTTT
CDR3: CASSQGQGADTQYF

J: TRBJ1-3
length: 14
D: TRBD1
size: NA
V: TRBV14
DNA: TGTGCCAGCAGCCGAGGACAGGGAGGAAACACCATATATTTT
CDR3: CASSRGQGGNTIYF

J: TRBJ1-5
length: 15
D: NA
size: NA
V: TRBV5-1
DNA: TGCGCCAGCAGCATTGACAGGCCTTGGGATCAGCCCCAGCATTTT
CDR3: CASSIDRPWDQPQHF

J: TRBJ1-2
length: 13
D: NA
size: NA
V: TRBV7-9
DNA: TGTGCCAGCAGCCCGCGGGACGGCTATGGCTACACCTTC
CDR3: CASSPRDGYGYTF

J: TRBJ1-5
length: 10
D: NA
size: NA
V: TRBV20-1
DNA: TGCAGTGCTAGAGATCGTGAAGAGGATTTT
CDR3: CSARDREEDF

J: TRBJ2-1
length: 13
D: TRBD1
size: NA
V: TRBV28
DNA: TGTGCCAGCACAGGACAGGGCTACAATGAGCAGTTCTTC
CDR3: CASTGQGYNEQFF

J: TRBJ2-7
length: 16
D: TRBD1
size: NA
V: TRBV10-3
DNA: TGTGCCATCAGGGACAGGCGTGGGACCCCCACCTACGAGCAGTACTTC
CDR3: CAIRDRRGTPTYEQYF